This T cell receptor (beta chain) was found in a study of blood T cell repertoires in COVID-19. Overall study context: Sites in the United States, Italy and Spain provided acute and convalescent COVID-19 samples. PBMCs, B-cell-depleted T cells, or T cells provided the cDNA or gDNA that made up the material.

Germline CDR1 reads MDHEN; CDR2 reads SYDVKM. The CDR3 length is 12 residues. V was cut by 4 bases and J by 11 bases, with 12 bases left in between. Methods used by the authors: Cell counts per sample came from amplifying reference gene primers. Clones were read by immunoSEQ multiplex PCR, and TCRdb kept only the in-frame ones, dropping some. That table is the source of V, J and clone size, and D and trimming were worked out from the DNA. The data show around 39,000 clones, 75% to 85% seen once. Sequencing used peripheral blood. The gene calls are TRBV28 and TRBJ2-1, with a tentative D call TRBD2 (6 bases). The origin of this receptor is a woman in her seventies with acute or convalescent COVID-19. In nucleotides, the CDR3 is TGTGCCAGCAGTTCATGGACTACGAAGCAGTTCTTC. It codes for CASSSWTTKQFF.